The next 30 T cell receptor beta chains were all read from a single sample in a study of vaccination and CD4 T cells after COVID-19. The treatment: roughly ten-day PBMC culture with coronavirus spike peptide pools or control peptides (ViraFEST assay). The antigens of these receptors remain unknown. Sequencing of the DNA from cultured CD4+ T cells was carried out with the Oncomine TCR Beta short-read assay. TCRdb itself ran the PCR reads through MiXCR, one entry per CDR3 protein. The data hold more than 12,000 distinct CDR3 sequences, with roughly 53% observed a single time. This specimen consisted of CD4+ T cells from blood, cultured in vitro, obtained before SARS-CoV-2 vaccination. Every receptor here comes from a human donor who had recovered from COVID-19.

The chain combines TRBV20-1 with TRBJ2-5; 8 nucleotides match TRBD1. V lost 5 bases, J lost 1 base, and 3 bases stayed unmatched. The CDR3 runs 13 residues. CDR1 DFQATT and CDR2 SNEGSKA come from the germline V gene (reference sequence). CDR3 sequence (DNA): TGCAGTGCTTCAACAGGGGGCCAAGAGACCCAGTACTTC. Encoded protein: CSASTGGQETQYF.

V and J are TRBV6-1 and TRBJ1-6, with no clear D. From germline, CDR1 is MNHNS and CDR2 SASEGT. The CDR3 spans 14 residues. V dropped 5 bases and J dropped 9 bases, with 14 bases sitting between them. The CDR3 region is CASSTLGPISPLHF. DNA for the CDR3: TGTGCCAGCAGTACTTTAGGACCTATTTCACCCCTCCACTTT.

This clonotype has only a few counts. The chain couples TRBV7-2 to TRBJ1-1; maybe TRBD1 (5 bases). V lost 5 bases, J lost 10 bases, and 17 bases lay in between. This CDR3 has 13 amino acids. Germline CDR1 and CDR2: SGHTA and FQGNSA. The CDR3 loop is CASSPAPVGAAFF. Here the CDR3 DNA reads TGTGCCAGCAGCCCCGCCCCTGTTGGGGCAGCTTTCTTT.

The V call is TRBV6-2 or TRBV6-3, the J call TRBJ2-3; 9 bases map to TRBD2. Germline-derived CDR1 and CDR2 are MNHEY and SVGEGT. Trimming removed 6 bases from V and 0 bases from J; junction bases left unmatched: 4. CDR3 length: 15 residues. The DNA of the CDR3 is TGTGCCAGCAGATTTGCGGGGGGGAGCACAGATACGCAGTATTTT. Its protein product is CASRFAGGSTDTQYF.

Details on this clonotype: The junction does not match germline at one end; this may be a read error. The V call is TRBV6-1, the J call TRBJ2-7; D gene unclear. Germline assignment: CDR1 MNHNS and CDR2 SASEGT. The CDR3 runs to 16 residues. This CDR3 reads CASSESLQPSSHEQYF. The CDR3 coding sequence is TGTGCCAGCAGTGAATCTTTACAGCCATCCTCCCACGAGCAGTACTTC.

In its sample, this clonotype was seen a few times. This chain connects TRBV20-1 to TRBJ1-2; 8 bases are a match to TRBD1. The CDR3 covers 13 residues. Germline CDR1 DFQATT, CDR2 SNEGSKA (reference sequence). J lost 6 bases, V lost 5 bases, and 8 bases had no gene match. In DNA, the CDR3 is TGCAGTGCTGCTCAGGGGGCGGGTAATGGCTACACCTTC. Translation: CSAAQGAGNGYTF.

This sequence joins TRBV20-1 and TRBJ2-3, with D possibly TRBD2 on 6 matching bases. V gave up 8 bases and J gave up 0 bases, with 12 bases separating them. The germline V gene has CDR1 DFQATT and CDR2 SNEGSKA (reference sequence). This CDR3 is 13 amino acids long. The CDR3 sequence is CSPVGGSTDTQYF. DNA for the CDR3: TGCAGTCCCGTGGGGGGTAGCACAGATACGCAGTATTTT.

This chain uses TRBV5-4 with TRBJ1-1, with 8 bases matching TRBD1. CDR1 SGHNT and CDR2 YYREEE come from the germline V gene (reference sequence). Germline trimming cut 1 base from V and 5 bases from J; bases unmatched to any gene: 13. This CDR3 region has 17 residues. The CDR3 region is CASSLPLGQGSGTEAFF. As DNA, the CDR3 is TGTGCCAGCAGCTTGCCCCTCGGACAGGGTTCGGGGACTGAAGCTTTCTTT. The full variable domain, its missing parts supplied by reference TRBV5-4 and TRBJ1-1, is ETGVTQSPTHLIKTRGQQVTLRCSSQSGHNTVSWYQQALGQGPQFIFQYYREEENGRGNFPPRFSGLQFPNYSSELNVNALELDDSALYLCASSLPLGQGSGTEAFFGQGTRLTVV.

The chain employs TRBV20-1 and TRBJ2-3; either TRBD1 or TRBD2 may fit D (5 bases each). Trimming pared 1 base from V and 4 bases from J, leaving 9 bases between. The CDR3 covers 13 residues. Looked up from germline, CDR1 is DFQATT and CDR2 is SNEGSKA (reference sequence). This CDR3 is CSARVPGPDTQYF. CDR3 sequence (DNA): TGCAGTGCTAGAGTCCCGGGGCCAGATACGCAGTATTTT.

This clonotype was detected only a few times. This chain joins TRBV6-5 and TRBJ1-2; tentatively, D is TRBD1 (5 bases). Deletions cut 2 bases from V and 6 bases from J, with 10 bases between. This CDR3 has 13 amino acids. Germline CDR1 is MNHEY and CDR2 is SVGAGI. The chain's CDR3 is CASSYGQGDGYTF. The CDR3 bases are TGTGCCAGCAGTTACGGGCAGGGCGATGGCTACACCTTC.

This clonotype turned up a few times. The DNA of the CDR3 is TGTGCCAGCAGACAGGGCGGCGGGGAGCTGTTTTTT. This translates into CASRQGGGELFF. This rearrangement joins TRBV27 to TRBJ2-2; D may be TRBD1 (6 bases). V was pared by 6 bases and J by 7 bases, with 9 bases between. The length of the CDR3 is 12 residues. CDR1 MNHEY and CDR2 SMNVEV come from the germline V gene (reference sequence).

As DNA, the CDR3 is TGTGCCAGCAGCCTCCCGGAGACCTATGGCTACACCTTC. It specifies CASSLPETYGYTF. The V and J genes are TRBV5-6 and TRBJ1-2; D is unresolved. Germline V gene data show CDR1 as SGHDT and CDR2 as YYEEEE. The V end was cut by 4 bases, the J end by 4 bases, with 11 bases between. The CDR3 is 13 amino acids. Complete variable domain (other parts from reference TRBV5-6 and TRBJ1-2): DAGVTQSPTHLIKTRGQQVTLRCSPKSGHDTVSWYQQALGQGPQFIFQYYEEEERQRGNFPDRFSGHQFPNYSSELNVNALLLGDSALYLCASSLPETYGYTFGSGTRLTVV.

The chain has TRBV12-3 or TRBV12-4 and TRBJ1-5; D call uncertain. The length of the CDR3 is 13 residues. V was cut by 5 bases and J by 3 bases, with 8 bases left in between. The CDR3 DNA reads TGTGCCAGCAGTCTTCCGACCAATCAGCCCCAGCATTTT. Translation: CASSLPTNQPQHF.

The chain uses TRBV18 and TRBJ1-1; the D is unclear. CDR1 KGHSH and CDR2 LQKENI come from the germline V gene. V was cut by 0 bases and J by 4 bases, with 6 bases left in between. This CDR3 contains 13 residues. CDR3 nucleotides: TGTGCCAGCTCACCACCGGAGGCCACTGAAGCTTTCTTT. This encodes CASSPPEATEAFF. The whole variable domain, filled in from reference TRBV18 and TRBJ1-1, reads NAGVMQNPRHLVRRRGQEARLRCSPMKGHSHVYWYRQLPEEGLKFMVYLQKENIIDESGMPKERFSAEFPKEGPSILRIQQVVRGDSAAYFCASSPPEATEAFFGQGTRLTVV.

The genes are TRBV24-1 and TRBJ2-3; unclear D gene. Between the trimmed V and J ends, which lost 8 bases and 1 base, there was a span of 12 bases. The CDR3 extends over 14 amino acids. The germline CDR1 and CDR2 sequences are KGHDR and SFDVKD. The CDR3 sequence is CATKQDARTDTQYF. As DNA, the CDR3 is TGTGCCACCAAGCAGGACGCCCGCACAGATACGCAGTATTTT.

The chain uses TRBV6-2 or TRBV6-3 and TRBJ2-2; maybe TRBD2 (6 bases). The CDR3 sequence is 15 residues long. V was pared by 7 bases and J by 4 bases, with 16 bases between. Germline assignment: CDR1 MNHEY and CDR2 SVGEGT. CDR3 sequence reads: CASNAIGGVTGELFF. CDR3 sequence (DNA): TGTGCCAGCAATGCCATAGGAGGGGTCACCGGGGAGCTGTTTTTT.

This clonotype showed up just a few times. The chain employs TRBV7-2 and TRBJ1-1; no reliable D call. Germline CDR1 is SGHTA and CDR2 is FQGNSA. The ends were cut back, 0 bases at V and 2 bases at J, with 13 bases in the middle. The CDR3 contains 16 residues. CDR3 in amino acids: CASSLAHPGGNTEAFF. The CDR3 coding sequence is TGTGCCAGCAGCTTAGCCCACCCCGGAGGTAACACTGAAGCTTTCTTT.

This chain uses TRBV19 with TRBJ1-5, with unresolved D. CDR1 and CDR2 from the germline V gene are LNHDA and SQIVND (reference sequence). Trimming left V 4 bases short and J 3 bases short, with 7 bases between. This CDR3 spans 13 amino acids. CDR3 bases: TGTGCCAGTAGTAGGTCCGACAATCAGCCCCAGCATTTT. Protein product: CASSRSDNQPQHF.

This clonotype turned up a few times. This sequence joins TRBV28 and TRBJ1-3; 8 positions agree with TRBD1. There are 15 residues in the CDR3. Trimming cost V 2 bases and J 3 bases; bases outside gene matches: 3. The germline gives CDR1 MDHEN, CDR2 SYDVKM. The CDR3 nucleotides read TGTGCCAGCAGTTTACTACAGGGGGGTGGAAACACCATATATTTT. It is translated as CASSLLQGGGNTIYF.

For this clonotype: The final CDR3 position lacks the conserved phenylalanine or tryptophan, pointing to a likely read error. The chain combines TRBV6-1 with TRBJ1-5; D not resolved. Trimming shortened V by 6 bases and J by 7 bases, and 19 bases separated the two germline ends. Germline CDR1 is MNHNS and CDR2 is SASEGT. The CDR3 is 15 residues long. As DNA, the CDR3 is TGTGCCAGCAGAAAACCGGGAGAGCCAGGACAGCCCCAGCATTCT. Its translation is CASRKPGEPGQPQHS.

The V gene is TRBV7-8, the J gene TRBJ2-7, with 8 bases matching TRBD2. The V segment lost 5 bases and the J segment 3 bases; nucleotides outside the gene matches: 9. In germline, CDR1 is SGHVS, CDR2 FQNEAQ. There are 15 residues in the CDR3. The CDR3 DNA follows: TGTGCCAGCAGCCCACCGACTAGCGTATACTACGAGCAGTACTTC. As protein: CASSPPTSVYYEQYF.

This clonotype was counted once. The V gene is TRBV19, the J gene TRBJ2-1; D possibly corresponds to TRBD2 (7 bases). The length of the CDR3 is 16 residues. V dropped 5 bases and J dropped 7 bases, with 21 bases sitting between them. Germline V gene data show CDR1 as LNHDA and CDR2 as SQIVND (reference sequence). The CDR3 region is CASSDPGGPLGNEQFF. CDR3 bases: TGTGCCAGTAGTGATCCCGGGGGGCCCCTTGGGAATGAGCAGTTCTTC.

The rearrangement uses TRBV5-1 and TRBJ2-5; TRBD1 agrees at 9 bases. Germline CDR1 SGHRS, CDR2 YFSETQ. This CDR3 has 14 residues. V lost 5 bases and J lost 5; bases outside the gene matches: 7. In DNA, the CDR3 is TGCGCCAGCAGTTCAGGGACAGGGATGGAGACCCAGTACTTC. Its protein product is CASSSGTGMETQYF.

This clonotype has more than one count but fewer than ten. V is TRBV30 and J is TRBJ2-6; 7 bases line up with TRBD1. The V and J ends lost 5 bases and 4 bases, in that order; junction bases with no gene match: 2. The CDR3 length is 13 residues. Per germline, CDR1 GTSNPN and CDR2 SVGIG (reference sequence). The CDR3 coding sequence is TGTGCCTGGGGGACAGCCGGGGCCAACGTCCTGACTTTC. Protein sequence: CAWGTAGANVLTF. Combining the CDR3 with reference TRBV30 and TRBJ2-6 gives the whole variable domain SQTIHQWPATLVQPVGSPLSLECTVEGTSNPNLYWYRQAAGRGLQLLFYSVGIGQISSEVPQNLSASRPQDRQFILSSKKLLLSDSGFYLCAWGTAGANVLTFGAGSRLTVL.

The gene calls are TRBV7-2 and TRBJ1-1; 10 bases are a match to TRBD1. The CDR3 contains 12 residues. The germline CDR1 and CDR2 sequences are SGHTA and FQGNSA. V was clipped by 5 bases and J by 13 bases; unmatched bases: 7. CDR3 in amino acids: CASSPDGDRGFF. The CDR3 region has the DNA TGTGCCAGCAGCCCAGACGGGGACAGGGGTTTCTTT.

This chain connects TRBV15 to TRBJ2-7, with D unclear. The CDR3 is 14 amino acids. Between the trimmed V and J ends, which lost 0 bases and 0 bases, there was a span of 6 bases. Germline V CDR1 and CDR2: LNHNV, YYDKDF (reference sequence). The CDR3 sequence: CATSREVNSYEQYF. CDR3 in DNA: TGTGCCACCAGCAGAGAGGTAAACTCCTACGAGCAGTACTTC.

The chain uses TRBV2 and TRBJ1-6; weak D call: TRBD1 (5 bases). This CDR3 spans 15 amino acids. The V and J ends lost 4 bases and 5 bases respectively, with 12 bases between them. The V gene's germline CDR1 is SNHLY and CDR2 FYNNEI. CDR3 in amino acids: CASSVGQGDNSPLHF. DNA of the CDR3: TGTGCCAGCAGTGTGGGGCAAGGGGATAATTCACCCCTCCACTTT.

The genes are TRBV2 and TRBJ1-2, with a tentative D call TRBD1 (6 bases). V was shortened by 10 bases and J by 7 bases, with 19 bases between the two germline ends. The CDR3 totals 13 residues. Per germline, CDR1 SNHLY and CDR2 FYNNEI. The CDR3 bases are TGTGCCACCATGGCACAGGGAAGGGGTGGCTACACCTTC. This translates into CATMAQGRGGYTF. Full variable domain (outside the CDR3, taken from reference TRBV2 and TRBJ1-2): EPEVTQTPSHQVTQMGQEVILRCVPISNHLYFYWYRQILGQKVEFLVSFYNNEISEKSEIFDDQFSVERPDGSNFTLKIRSTKLEDSAMYFCATMAQGRGGYTFGSGTRLTVV.

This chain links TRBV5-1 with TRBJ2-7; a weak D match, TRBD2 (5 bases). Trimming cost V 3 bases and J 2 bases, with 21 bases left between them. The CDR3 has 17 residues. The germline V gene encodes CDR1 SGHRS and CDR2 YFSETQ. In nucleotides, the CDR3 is TGCGCCAGCAGCTCGAGCACTAGGACCGTCCGCCCCTACGAGCAGTACTTC. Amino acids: CASSSSTRTVRPYEQYF.

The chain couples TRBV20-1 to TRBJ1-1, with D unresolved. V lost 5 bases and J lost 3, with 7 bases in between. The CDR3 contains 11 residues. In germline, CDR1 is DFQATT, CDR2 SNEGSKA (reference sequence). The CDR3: CSAGPDTEAFF. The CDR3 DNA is TGCAGTGCTGGACCGGACACTGAAGCTTTCTTT.